A single sample gave rise to the 28 T cell receptor beta chains below, sequenced in a study of blood T cell repertoires in COVID-19. Some clones are missing from TCRdb's copy, which holds only in-frame ones; the method was immunoSEQ multiplex PCR. The sample shows 300,000 to 350,000 clones, 75% to 90% of them seen only once. The sequenced material came from PBMCs or T cells enriched from blood (not recorded which). Receptors were obtained from a man under 40 who had recovered from COVID-19.

This clone was counted at least ten times. This sequence joins TRBV2 and TRBJ1-4; TRBD1 aligns across 8 bases. V trimming: 6 bases; J trimming: 6 bases; junction bases outside the gene matches: 6. Germline loops: CDR1 SNHLY, CDR2 FYNNEI. The CDR3 is 14 amino acids. CDR3 residues: CASRATGEDEKLFF. CDR3 coding DNA: TGTGCCAGCAGAGCGACAGGGGAGGATGAAAAACTGTTTTTT.

The sample holds one count of this clone. The chain links TRBV7-2 to TRBJ2-6, with TRBD1 as a possible D gene (6 bases). This CDR3 has 18 residues. Germline CDR1 reads SGHTA; CDR2 reads FQGNSA. Trimming removed 4 bases from V and 0 bases from J, with 16 bases in between. The CDR3 DNA reads TGTGCCAGCAGCTACACAGGGTTTGATTTCTCTGGGGCCAACGTCCTGACTTTC. Translated: CASSYTGFDFSGANVLTF.

The V gene is TRBV7-2, the J gene TRBJ2-7; 7 positions agree with TRBD1. Per the germline V gene, CDR1 is SGHTA and CDR2 is FQGNSA. The CDR3 length is 13 residues. Trimming cost V 3 bases and J 4 bases; bases outside gene matches: 3. The CDR3 region has the DNA TGTGCCAGCAGCTTTGGACAGGTTTACGAGCAGTACTTC. Its protein is CASSFGQVYEQYF.

The rearrangement joins TRBV6-4 to TRBJ1-5, with TRBD1 identical over 10 bases. Looked up from germline, CDR1 is MRHNA and CDR2 is SNTAGT. Germline trimming cut 5 bases from V and 6 bases from J; bases unmatched to any gene: 4. CDR3 length: 14 residues. CDR3: CASSSDRGIQPQHF. Written as DNA, the CDR3 is TGTGCCAGCAGTTCGGACAGGGGGATTCAGCCCCAGCATTTT.

CDR3: CASSEGLFNTEAFF. CDR3 sequence (DNA): TGTGCCAGCAGTGAGGGACTGTTCAACACTGAAGCTTTCTTT. This chain joins TRBV25-1 and TRBJ1-1, with a possible D match to TRBD1 (5 bases). Trimming removed 3 bases from V and 2 bases from J, with 10 bases in between. The CDR3 has 14 residues. Germline V CDR1 and CDR2: MGHDK, SYGVNS.

The V and J genes are TRBV5-1 and TRBJ2-5, with 9 bases that match TRBD1. The germline CDR1 and CDR2 sequences are SGHRS and YFSETQ. This CDR3 spans 14 amino acids. The V and J ends lost 4 bases and 7 bases, in that order; junction bases with no gene match: 8. The CDR3 reads CASSPGQGGATQYF. CDR3 bases: TGCGCCAGCAGCCCGGGACAGGGAGGGGCGACCCAGTACTTC.

The V call is TRBV7-9, the J call TRBJ1-6, with a possible D match to TRBD1 (6 bases). Deletions cut 5 bases from V and 6 bases from J, with 14 bases between. Germline V CDR1 and CDR2: SEHNR, FQNEAQ (reference sequence). This CDR3 is built from 15 residues. CDR3 nucleotides: TGTGCCAGCAGCGACGAGGGACAATTTAATTCACCCCTCCACTTT. It specifies CASSDEGQFNSPLHF.

This chain uses TRBV9 with TRBJ2-1; 15 nucleotides agree with TRBD2. Trimming took 0 bases from V and 9 from J; bases not matched to a gene: 7. This CDR3 region has 17 residues. Germline CDR1 is SGDLS and CDR2 is YYNGEE. CDR3 sequence (DNA): TGTGCCAGCAGCGTAGACCCTGGACTAGCGGGGGGGCCTGAGCAGTTCTTC. Residues: CASSVDPGLAGGPEQFF. The full variable domain, its missing parts supplied by reference TRBV9 and TRBJ2-1, is DSGVTQTPKHLITATGQRVTLRCSPRSGDLSVYWYQQSLDQGLQFLIQYYNGEERAKGNILERFSAQQFPDLHSELNLSSLELGDSALYFCASSVDPGLAGGPEQFFGPGTRLTVL.

The chain joins TRBV11-3 to TRBJ2-1, with 8 bases lining up with TRBD2. The CDR3 runs 14 residues. J gave up 6 bases and V 3 bases, and 4 bases lay outside the gene matches. CDR1 and CDR2 from the germline V gene are SGHNT and YENEEA. CDR3 amino acids: CASSFGGDFNEQFF. The CDR3 DNA reads as TGTGCCAGCAGCTTCGGGGGGGACTTCAATGAGCAGTTCTTC.

The V gene is TRBV7-9, the J gene TRBJ2-5; possibly TRBD2 for D (6 bases). V gave up 5 bases and J gave up 2 bases, with 42 bases separating them. This CDR3 contains 24 residues. Germline loops: CDR1 SEHNR, CDR2 FQNEAQ (reference sequence). CDR3: CASSTRAFHGHILGGTSRQETQYF. The CDR3 nucleotides read TGTGCCAGCAGCACTAGGGCCTTCCATGGGCACATCCTGGGTGGGACTTCCCGTCAAGAGACCCAGTACTTC.

In DNA, the CDR3 is TGTGCCTGGAGGCGGGGACTAGCGGGGGTGCTACAAGAGACCCAGTACTTC. It codes for CAWRRGLAGVLQETQYF. This chain connects TRBV30 to TRBJ2-5; 14 nucleotides agree with TRBD2. CDR3 length equals 17 residues. Germline-derived CDR1 and CDR2 are GTSNPN and SVGIG (reference sequence). V was pared by 3 bases and J by 2 bases, with 8 bases of the junction left unmatched.

In its sample, this clone was seen once. The chain couples TRBV24-1 to TRBJ2-5; D is unresolved. This CDR3 spans 14 amino acids. The V and J ends lost 4 bases and 4 bases respectively, with 12 bases between them. The V gene's germline CDR1 is KGHDR and CDR2 SFDVKD. CDR3 in DNA: TGTGCCACCAGTGACCTTGTGAGAGGAGAGACCCAGTACTTC. Protein sequence: CATSDLVRGETQYF.

The V and J genes are TRBV5-6 and TRBJ1-2, with D possibly matching TRBD1 (6 bases). The germline V gene encodes CDR1 SGHDT and CDR2 YYEEEE. V was trimmed by 4 bases and J by 4 bases, leaving 20 bases between them. There are 16 residues in the CDR3. The CDR3 here is CASSVGTRTQIYGYTF. DNA of the CDR3: TGTGCCAGCAGCGTCGGGACACGGACTCAAATCTATGGCTACACCTTC.

This chain connects TRBV2 to TRBJ1-4; unclear D gene. The CDR3 runs to 15 residues. Deletions cut 0 bases from V and 4 bases from J, with 9 bases between. The germline CDR1 and CDR2 sequences are SNHLY and FYNNEI. The CDR3 spells CASSEAARYNEKLFF. The CDR3 DNA is TGTGCCAGCAGTGAAGCGGCCAGGTATAATGAAAAACTGTTTTTT. Based on the CDR3 plus reference TRBV2 and TRBJ1-4, the full variable domain is EPEVTQTPSHQVTQMGQEVILRCVPISNHLYFYWYRQILGQKVEFLVSFYNNEISEKSEIFDDQFSVERPDGSNFTLKIRSTKLEDSAMYFCASSEAARYNEKLFFGSGTQLSVL.

This rearrangement joins TRBV13 to TRBJ2-3, with 15 bases that match TRBD2. The CDR3 consists of 17 residues. V dropped 5 bases and J dropped 3; count of bases not matched to a gene: 6. The germline CDR1 and CDR2 sequences are PRHDT and FYEKMQ (reference sequence). DNA of the CDR3: TGTGCCAGCAGCAGGGGACTAGCGGGGGGAAGGACAGATACGCAGTATTTT. This gives the protein CASSRGLAGGRTDTQYF.

The V gene is TRBV5-1, the J gene TRBJ2-1, with D uncertain. Trimming shortened V by 3 bases and J by 5 bases, and 15 bases separated the two germline ends. There are 15 residues in the CDR3. CDR1 and CDR2 from the germline V gene are SGHRS and YFSETQ. The CDR3 DNA is TGCGCCAGCAGCTCCCGGAGCCGCTCTAACAATGAGCAGTTCTTC. Protein product: CASSSRSRSNNEQFF.

The chain has TRBV27 and TRBJ2-2; perhaps TRBD2 as D (5 bases). Trimming stripped 4 bases from V and 3 bases from J, with 9 bases between. The V gene's germline CDR1 is MNHEY and CDR2 SMNVEV (reference sequence). There are 14 residues in the CDR3. CDR3 sequence (DNA): TGTGCCAGCAGTTGGGCTAGCTACACCGGGGAGCTGTTTTTT. It encodes CASSWASYTGELFF.

V and J are TRBV5-1 and TRBJ2-7, with TRBD1 as a possible D gene (6 bases). This CDR3 contains 15 residues. Germline values: CDR1 SGHRS, CDR2 YFSETQ. Trimming stripped 5 bases from V and 4 bases from J, with 19 bases between. DNA of the CDR3: TGCGCCAGCAGAGATAACCCCAGGGGTCCGTACGAGCAGTACTTC. It translates to CASRDNPRGPYEQYF.

This clone was detected only a few times. The V gene is TRBV5-8, the J gene TRBJ1-5; the match to TRBD1 covers 9 bases. The CDR3 consists of 16 residues. V shed 3 bases, J shed 7 bases, and the junction held 11 bases outside the gene matches. The germline CDR1 and CDR2 sequences are SGHTS and YDEGEE. This CDR3 is CASSSPDRGLGQPQHF. CDR3 DNA: TGTGCCAGCAGCTCTCCGGACAGGGGTCTCGGGCAGCCCCAGCATTTT. Filled out from reference TRBV5-8 and TRBJ1-5, the complete variable domain reads EAGVTQSPTHLIKTRGQQATLRCSPISGHTSVYWYQQALGLGLQFLLWYDEGEERNRGNFPPRFSGRQFPNYSSELNVNALELEDSALYLCASSSPDRGLGQPQHFGDGTRLSIL.

V usage is TRBV2 and J usage is TRBJ2-1, with 11 bases fitting TRBD2. The CDR3 sequence is 15 residues long. Trimming at V came to 6 bases and at J to 7 bases, leaving 8 bases not matched to a gene. The germline V gene has CDR1 SNHLY and CDR2 FYNNEI. CDR3 bases: TGTGCCAGCAGGGCGGGACTAGCGGAGCCAAATGAGCAGTTCTTC. Translated: CASRAGLAEPNEQFF.

The chain combines TRBV15 with TRBJ1-2; possible D gene TRBD1, 5 bases. The germline V gene has CDR1 LNHNV and CDR2 YYDKDF (reference sequence). The ends were cut back, 4 bases at V and 6 bases at J, with 21 bases in the middle. The CDR3 sequence is 16 residues long. The CDR3 sequence is CATSKEGGRAFDGYTF. The CDR3 region has the DNA TGTGCCACCAGCAAAGAGGGTGGCAGGGCCTTCGATGGCTACACCTTC.

This clone has only one observation. The rearrangement uses TRBV30 and TRBJ1-3, with D possibly being TRBD1 (5 bases). Germline V lookup: CDR1 GTSNPN, CDR2 SVGIG (reference sequence). V gave up 3 bases and J gave up 0 bases, with 12 bases separating them. This CDR3 has 15 amino acids. This CDR3 reads CAWSAGRSSGNTIYF. CDR3 in DNA: TGTGCCTGGAGCGCGGGACGGAGCTCTGGAAACACCATATATTTT. The full variable domain, with the rest looked up from reference TRBV30 and TRBJ1-3, is SQTIHQWPATLVQPVGSPLSLECTVEGTSNPNLYWYRQAAGRGLQLLFYSVGIGQISSEVPQNLSASRPQDRQFILSSKKLLLSDSGFYLCAWSAGRSSGNTIYFGEGSWLTVV.

This clone was counted once. This rearrangement joins TRBV7-8 to TRBJ2-2, with 9 bases that match TRBD1. V lost 5 bases and J lost 5; bases outside the gene matches: 9. CDR3 length: 16 residues. CDR1 and CDR2 from the germline V gene are SGHVS and FQNEAQ. Here the CDR3 DNA reads TGTGCCAGCAGCCCTTGGACAGGGGACAGGACCGGGGAGCTGTTTTTT. Translated: CASSPWTGDRTGELFF.

The chain employs TRBV2 and TRBJ1-2, with D perhaps TRBD1 (6 bases). Germline V CDR1 and CDR2: SNHLY, FYNNEI. The CDR3 consists of 13 residues. The V end was cut by 8 bases, the J end by 2 bases, with 12 bases between. The CDR3 DNA reads TGTGCCAGCTGGGGACAAGGAAACTATGGCTACACCTTC. Translating it yields CASWGQGNYGYTF.

The chain employs TRBV2 and TRBJ2-4; the match to TRBD2 covers 11 bases. With 3 bases clipped from V and 6 bases from J, the junction kept 1 base outside the gene matches. The CDR3 covers 14 residues. Germline V gives CDR1 SNHLY, CDR2 FYNNEI. CDR3 in amino acids: CASSEGLAVNIQYF. The CDR3 nucleotides are TGTGCCAGCAGTGAGGGACTAGCGGTAAACATTCAGTACTTC.

The chain joins TRBV5-1 to TRBJ1-6; D might be TRBD1 (6 bases). The V end lost 2 bases, the J end lost 7 bases, and 13 bases lay between the germline ends. Germline V gene sequence: CDR1 SGHRS, CDR2 YFSETQ. This CDR3 contains 15 residues. The DNA for the CDR3 is TGCGCCAGCAGCTTCGTCGGACAGCCGAATTCACCCCTCCACTTT. This codes for CASSFVGQPNSPLHF.

V is TRBV28 and J is TRBJ1-4, with D maybe TRBD1 (6 bases). This CDR3 is 16 amino acids long. CDR1 and CDR2 from the germline V gene are MDHEN and SYDVKM. V lost 4 bases, J lost 0 bases, and 12 bases lay in between. CDR3 amino acids: CASSSRSGATNEKLFF. The CDR3, as DNA: TGTGCCAGCAGTTCTCGATCAGGGGCAACTAATGAAAAACTGTTTTTT.

This chain joins TRBV10-1 and TRBJ2-6; 9 bases match TRBD1. After removal of 5 bases from V and 0 bases from J, the junction contained 11 bases not matched to a gene. The CDR3 has 19 residues. CDR1 is WNHNN and CDR2 is SYGVQD in the germline V gene (reference sequence). The CDR3 DNA sequence: TGCGCCAGCAGTTTGGGGCCCGGGACAGGGAACTCTGGGGCCAACGTCCTGACTTTC. The encoded protein is CASSLGPGTGNSGANVLTF.